Each of the 23 T cell receptor beta chains below was sequenced from the same sample in a study of T cell changes during pregnancy in multiple sclerosis. Generated by immunoSEQ multiplex PCR, the TCRdb table keeps only in-frame clones and is missing some. This table holds some 66,000 clones, 90% to 95% found once. Sequences were derived from CD8+ T cells from peripheral blood mononuclear cells, sampled before pregnancy. The source of these receptors is a female donor with multiple sclerosis, enrolled in a pregnancy study.

The gene calls are TRBV6-1 and TRBJ2-4, with 7 bases aligning to TRBD1. The CDR3 length is 16 residues. With V trimmed by 0 bases and J by 8 bases, 10 bases remained unmatched. CDR1 and CDR2 from the germline V gene are MNHNS and SASEGT. The CDR3 protein is CASSEAAGGEVDIQYF. CDR3 DNA: TGTGCCAGCAGTGAAGCGGCAGGGGGTGAGGTGGACATTCAGTACTTC.

This chain joins TRBV19 and TRBJ1-5; TRBD1 matches 7 bases. The CDR3 loop spans 15 amino acids. Germline CDR1 is LNHDA and CDR2 is SQIVND (reference sequence). V was pared by 7 bases and J by 5 bases, with 11 bases of the junction left unmatched. CDR3 DNA sequence: TGTGCCAGTATTCCCGGGACAGCGTCGGATCAGCCCCAGCATTTT. Translating gives CASIPGTASDQPQHF. The full variable domain, its missing parts supplied by reference TRBV19 and TRBJ1-5, is DGGITQSPKYLFRKEGQNVTLSCEQNLNHDAMYWYRQDPGQGLRLIYYSQIVNDFQKGDIAEGYSVSREKKESFPLTVTSAQKNPTAFYLCASIPGTASDQPQHFGDGTRLSIL.

The gene calls are TRBV5-8 and TRBJ1-2; D is uncertain. This CDR3 has 15 residues. Germline values: CDR1 SGHTS, CDR2 YDEGEE. Trimming cost V 1 base and J 4 bases, with 14 bases left between them. Here the CDR3 DNA reads TGTGCCAGCAGCTTGTTTTTCTCCGAGGGCTATGGCTACACCTTC. Residues: CASSLFFSEGYGYTF.

V is TRBV2 and J is TRBJ2-1; 9 bases fit TRBD2. The CDR3 sequence is 15 residues long. Trimming cost V 2 bases and J 9 bases; bases outside gene matches: 8. Germline loops: CDR1 SNHLY, CDR2 FYNNEI. CDR3 nucleotide sequence: TGTGCCAGCAGTGAACCCGATAGCGGGGGCGGTGAGCAGTTCTTC. Protein sequence: CASSEPDSGGGEQFF.

The rearrangement links TRBV9 to TRBJ1-3, with D tentatively TRBD1 (6 bases). V lost 3 bases, J lost 4 bases, and 11 bases lay in between. The length of the CDR3 is 14 residues. Germline loops: CDR1 SGDLS, CDR2 YYNGEE. The CDR3 sequence: CASSEDSLGNTIYF. For the CDR3, the DNA is TGTGCCAGCAGCGAGGACAGTCTCGGAAACACCATATATTTT.

The chain joins TRBV9 to TRBJ1-5; the match to TRBD1 covers 8 bases. This CDR3 has 15 residues. Trimming cost V 4 bases and J 2 bases; bases outside gene matches: 5. Germline lookup yields CDR1 SGDLS and CDR2 YYNGEE. CDR3 sequence: CASSWTGSGNQPQHF. The CDR3 DNA reads as TGTGCCAGCAGCTGGACAGGGTCTGGCAATCAGCCCCAGCATTTT.

This clone was observed once. As DNA, the CDR3 is TGTGCCAGCAGCGTAGGGTACGGGAACTATGGCTACACCTTC. This encodes CASSVGYGNYGYTF. The chain recombines TRBV9 with TRBJ1-2; no definite D call. V dropped 0 bases and J dropped 2 bases, with 8 bases sitting between them. CDR3 length equals 14 residues. The germline V gene encodes CDR1 SGDLS and CDR2 YYNGEE.

The chain has TRBV7-3 and TRBJ1-1, with 9 bases that match TRBD1. This CDR3 comprises 17 residues. The trim removed 0 bases at V and 1 base at J, leaving 6 bases unmatched. CDR1 is SGHTA and CDR2 is FQGTGA in the germline V gene. The CDR3 spells CASSLTGGQGPNTEAFF. In DNA form, the CDR3 reads TGTGCCAGCAGCTTAACGGGGGGACAGGGACCGAACACTGAAGCTTTCTTT.

The chain has TRBV29-1 and TRBJ2-5; no clear D gene. The V and J ends lost 3 bases and 2 bases respectively, with 16 bases between them. There are 15 residues in the CDR3. Germline V gene lookup returns CDR1 SQVTM and CDR2 ANQGSEA. The CDR3 bases are TGCAGCGTTGATGAAACACTATTTCCACAAGAGACCCAGTACTTC. Amino acid sequence: CSVDETLFPQETQYF.

The V call is TRBV27, the J call TRBJ2-7; possibly TRBD2 for D (6 bases). This CDR3 is built from 13 residues. V lost 2 bases and J 3 bases, leaving 8 bases between the germline ends. Germline V CDR1 and CDR2: MNHEY, SMNVEV (reference sequence). The DNA of the CDR3 is TGTGCCAGCAGTTTACCGGGAGACTACGAGCAGTACTTC. Its protein is CASSLPGDYEQYF.

CDR3 protein: CASSRLEFDTDTQYF. The CDR3 DNA sequence: TGTGCCAGCAGCCGACTGGAATTTGACACAGATACGCAGTATTTT. The gene calls are TRBV9 and TRBJ2-3; D not resolved. Germline loops: CDR1 SGDLS, CDR2 YYNGEE. This CDR3 is 15 amino acids long. V shed 4 bases and J shed 2 bases, with 14 bases lying between them. The variable domain in full, completed from reference TRBV9 and TRBJ2-3, reads DSGVTQTPKHLITATGQRVTLRCSPRSGDLSVYWYQQSLDQGLQFLIQYYNGEERAKGNILERFSAQQFPDLHSELNLSSLELGDSALYFCASSRLEFDTDTQYFGPGTRLTVL.

V gene TRBV9 combines with J gene TRBJ2-6; no reliable D call. V lost 3 bases and J 1 base, leaving 8 bases between the germline ends. This CDR3 has 15 amino acids. Germline V gene lookup returns CDR1 SGDLS and CDR2 YYNGEE. CDR3 amino acids: CASSDRTSGANVLTF. CDR3 bases: TGTGCCAGCAGCGACAGAACGTCTGGGGCCAACGTCCTGACTTTC.

The chain uses TRBV5-4 and TRBJ2-1, with 8 bases identical to TRBD2. The CDR3 extends over 13 amino acids. V shed 3 bases and J 8 bases; nucleotides not matched to a gene: 4. CDR1 and CDR2 from the germline V gene are SGHNT and YYREEE (reference sequence). The CDR3 reads CASSSGLDDEQFF. CDR3 nucleotide sequence: TGTGCCAGCAGCTCGGGACTAGACGATGAGCAGTTCTTC.

This chain connects TRBV5-6 to TRBJ1-2, with TRBD1 matching 10 bases. Germline CDR1 SGHDT, CDR2 YYEEEE. V lost 4 bases to trimming and J lost 4 bases; unmatched junction nucleotides: 4. The CDR3 extends over 14 amino acids. The CDR3 DNA is TGTGCCAGCAGCACGGGACAGGGGAGCTATGGCTACACCTTC. This encodes CASSTGQGSYGYTF.

In nucleotides, the CDR3 is TGTGCCAGCAGCTTCGGCGGGGGGTACACAGATACGCAGTATTTT. It codes for CASSFGGGYTDTQYF. The gene calls are TRBV7-8 and TRBJ2-3; 8 positions match TRBD2. The CDR3 length is 15 residues. Germline V gene sequence: CDR1 SGHVS, CDR2 FQNEAQ. After removal of 3 bases from V and 2 bases from J, the junction contained 4 bases not matched to a gene.

This clone was recorded once. This sequence joins TRBV2 and TRBJ2-7; 9 bases align to TRBD1. The junction had 6 bases not matched to a gene; V was cut back by 5 bases and J by 1 base. This CDR3 contains 15 residues. Germline V gene lookup returns CDR1 SNHLY and CDR2 FYNNEI. The CDR3: CASSWTGEGSYEQYF. The DNA for the CDR3 is TGTGCCAGCAGTTGGACAGGGGAGGGATCCTACGAGCAGTACTTC.

This clone showed up just a few times. The chain has TRBV7-8 and TRBJ1-2; D gene ambiguous. Deletions cut 4 bases from V and 3 bases from J, with 3 bases between. This CDR3 region has 11 residues. The germline V gene encodes CDR1 SGHVS and CDR2 FQNEAQ. CDR3 DNA sequence: TGTGCCAGCAGCTCCGACTATGGCTACACCTTC. The encoded protein is CASSSDYGYTF.

This clone was picked up a small number of times. V is TRBV6-5 and J is TRBJ2-7; the D gene is possibly TRBD1 (6 bases). Germline V gives CDR1 MNHEY, CDR2 SVGAGI. The CDR3 extends over 15 amino acids. V dropped 4 bases and J dropped 3 bases, with 16 bases sitting between them. The CDR3 region is CASSFQTGSSYEQYF. The DNA of the CDR3 is TGTGCCAGCAGTTTCCAGACAGGATCTAGCTACGAGCAGTACTTC.

V and J are TRBV6-5 and TRBJ2-7; D possibly corresponds to TRBD2 (6 bases). V was trimmed by 3 bases and J by 4 bases, leaving 16 bases between them. The CDR3 runs 15 residues. Per germline, CDR1 MNHEY and CDR2 SVGAGI. CDR3 residues: CASSYSGTEGYEQYF. The CDR3 DNA sequence: TGTGCCAGCAGTTATTCCGGGACGGAGGGTTACGAGCAGTACTTC.

The chain couples TRBV11-2 to TRBJ2-5; 11 bases match TRBD1. V lost 3 bases and J lost 5; bases outside the gene matches: 5. Germline V gene lookup returns CDR1 SGHAT and CDR2 FQNNGV. This CDR3 is built from 15 residues. The DNA of the CDR3 is TGTGCCAGCAGCTTCGGACAGGGGGCTGGGGAGACCCAGTACTTC. Its translation: CASSFGQGAGETQYF.

V gene TRBV7-2 combines with J gene TRBJ1-5, with D possibly matching TRBD1 (5 bases). The CDR3 is 14 residues long. CDR1 and CDR2 from the germline V gene are SGHTA and FQGNSA. The V end lost 0 bases, the J end lost 4 bases, and 7 bases lay between the germline ends. The CDR3 region has the DNA TGTGCCAGCAGCTTAGCGGGGCCAAATCAGCCCCAGCATTTT. This codes for CASSLAGPNQPQHF. Variable domain in full (rest from reference TRBV7-2 and TRBJ1-5): GAGVSQSPSNKVTEKGKDVELRCDPISGHTALYWYRQSLGQGLEFLIYFQGNSAPDKSGLPSDRFSAERTGGSVSTLTIQRTQQEDSAVYLCASSLAGPNQPQHFGDGTRLSIL.

CDR3 sequence (DNA): TGTGCCAGCACCCTGGGGGGGGGCACAGATACGCAGTATTTT. Residues: CASTLGGGTDTQYF. The chain has TRBV9 and TRBJ2-3; 7 nucleotides line up with TRBD2. The J segment lost 1 base and the V segment lost 6 bases, leaving 5 bases of the junction unmatched. The CDR3 is 14 amino acids. The V gene's germline CDR1 is SGDLS and CDR2 YYNGEE. The full variable domain, completed using reference TRBV9 and TRBJ2-3, is DSGVTQTPKHLITATGQRVTLRCSPRSGDLSVYWYQQSLDQGLQFLIQYYNGEERAKGNILERFSAQQFPDLHSELNLSSLELGDSALYFCASTLGGGTDTQYFGPGTRLTVL.

This chain uses TRBV4-1 with TRBJ2-1; TRBD2 is a possible D gene (6 bases). This CDR3 comprises 15 residues. Trimming stripped 5 bases from V and 6 bases from J, with 17 bases between. CDR1 is MGHRA, CDR2 YSYEKL, per germline. The CDR3 DNA is TGCGCCAGCAGCGGGGGTTTCGGGACTCCCAATGAGCAGTTCTTC. As protein: CASSGGFGTPNEQFF.